This T cell receptor beta chain was recovered during a study of metastatic and nonmetastatic thyroid tumors. Overall study results and limits: TCR beta diversity was reportedly significantly higher in malignant thyroid tumors than benign nodules, in blood and tumor.

Not a single patient had been given any form of treatment at any point before undergoing thyroid surgery. Trimming left V 1 base short and J 4 bases short, with 11 bases between. The CDR3 extends over 15 amino acids. The V gene's germline CDR1 is LNHDA and CDR2 SQIVND (reference sequence). In the source study's methods: In papillary thyroid cancer, a distant-metastasis classifier was built using CDR3 differences across clinicopathological groups. TCRdb ran MiXCR on the PCR reads. TCRdb, not the original authors, processed these V and J calls. There are 30,000 to 35,000 clones in the sample; almost 30% occur only once, and approximately 30% lies in the top ten. Only a few counts were recorded for this clone. Its specificity is not known.

The sample taken for sequencing was blood. The gene calls are TRBV19 and TRBJ1-5; tentatively, D is TRBD1 (6 bases). This clonotype was sampled from a female donor with papillary thyroid cancer or a benign thyroid nodule (not recorded which). Some clones in this sample may be carry-over from other donors' samples. CDR3 sequence reads: CASSIAKGGNQPQHF. The CDR3 DNA follows: TGTGCCAGTAGTATAGCCAAAGGGGGGAATCAGCCCCAGCATTTT.